This T cell receptor beta chain was documented in a study of blood T cells in healthy people across ages. Study-level points and caveats: More naive CD4+ cells and higher diversity marked long-lived donors relative to aged donors.

In its sample, this clonotype was seen a few times. Antigen unknown. Sample-barcoded 5' priming and a J-beta primer mix drove a second PCR of roughly 6 to 12 cycles. TCRdb redid the calling of the 5' RACE reads with MiXCR, one entry per CDR3 protein. The sample records about 1,500,000 distinct CDR3 sequences, 42% being singletons. The specimen was blood. The receptor was isolated from a young woman in good health.

CDR3 in DNA: TGCGCCAGCAGCCAAGCCCCACTAGCAGCAGATACGCAGTATTTT. The encoded protein is CASSQAPLAADTQYF. The chain links TRBV4-1 to TRBJ2-3; D is possibly TRBD2 (6 bases). This CDR3 contains 15 residues. V lost 1 base and J 4 bases, leaving 12 bases between the germline ends. CDR1 is MGHRA, CDR2 YSYEKL, per germline.